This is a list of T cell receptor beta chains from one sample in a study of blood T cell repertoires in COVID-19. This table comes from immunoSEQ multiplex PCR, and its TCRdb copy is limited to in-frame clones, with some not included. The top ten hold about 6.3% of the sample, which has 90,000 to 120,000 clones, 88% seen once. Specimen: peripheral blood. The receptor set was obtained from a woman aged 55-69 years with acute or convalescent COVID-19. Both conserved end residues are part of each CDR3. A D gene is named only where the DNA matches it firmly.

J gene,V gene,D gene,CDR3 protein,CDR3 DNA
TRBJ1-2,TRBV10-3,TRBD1,CAIGDRESGYTF,TGTGCCATCGGTGACAGGGAATCCGGCTACACCTTC
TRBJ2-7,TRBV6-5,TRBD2,CASKAKRDPSYEQYF,TGTGCCAGCAAGGCGAAGCGGGACCCCTCCTACGAGCAGTACTTC
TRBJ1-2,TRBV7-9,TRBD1,CASSLGQPFYGYTF,TGTGCCAGCAGCTTGGGACAGCCGTTCTATGGCTACACCTTC
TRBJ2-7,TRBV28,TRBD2,CASKAGEVSYEQYF,TGTGCCAGCAAGGCGGGAGAGGTCTCCTACGAGCAGTACTTC
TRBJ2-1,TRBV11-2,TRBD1,CASSDRVNEQFF,TGTGCCAGCTCGGACAGGGTGAATGAGCAGTTCTTC
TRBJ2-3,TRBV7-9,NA,CASSDAGGDTQYF,TGTGCCAGCAGCGACGCCGGGGGAGATACGCAGTATTTT
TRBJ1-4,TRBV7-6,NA,CASSQIPGTNEKLFF,TGTGCCAGCAGCCAAATCCCAGGGACTAATGAAAAACTGTTTTTT
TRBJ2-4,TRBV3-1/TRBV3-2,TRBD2,CASSQERLAGGNIQYF,TGTGCCAGCAGCCAAGAACGCCTAGCGGGAGGGAACATTCAGTACTTC
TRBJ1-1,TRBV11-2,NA,CASSLDPGTEAFF,TGTGCCAGCAGCTTAGATCCAGGCACTGAAGCTTTCTTT
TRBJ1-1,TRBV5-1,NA,CASSSRIPESSQSMNTEAFF,TGCGCCAGCAGCTCGAGGATCCCCGAATCTTCTCAAAGCATGAACACTGAAGCTTTCTTT
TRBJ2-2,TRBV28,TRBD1,CASKMTGGTGELFF,TGTGCCAGCAAAATGACAGGGGGAACCGGGGAGCTGTTTTTT
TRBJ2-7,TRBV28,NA,CASSEGTPYEQYF,TGTGCCAGCTCAGAGGGAACTCCCTACGAGCAGTACTTC
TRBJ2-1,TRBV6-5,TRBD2,CASSVGLAGYNEQFF,TGTGCCAGCAGCGTCGGACTAGCGGGATACAATGAGCAGTTCTTC
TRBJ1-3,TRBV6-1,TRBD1,CASSEEGASGNTIYF,TGTGCCAGCAGTGAAGAGGGGGCCTCTGGAAACACCATATATTTT
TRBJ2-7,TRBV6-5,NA,CASSYDRIGYEQYF,TGTGCCAGCAGTTACGACAGGATTGGCTACGAGCAGTACTTC
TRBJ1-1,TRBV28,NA,CASTIRQGHTEAFF,TGTGCCAGCACCATCCGCCAGGGGCATACTGAAGCTTTCTTT